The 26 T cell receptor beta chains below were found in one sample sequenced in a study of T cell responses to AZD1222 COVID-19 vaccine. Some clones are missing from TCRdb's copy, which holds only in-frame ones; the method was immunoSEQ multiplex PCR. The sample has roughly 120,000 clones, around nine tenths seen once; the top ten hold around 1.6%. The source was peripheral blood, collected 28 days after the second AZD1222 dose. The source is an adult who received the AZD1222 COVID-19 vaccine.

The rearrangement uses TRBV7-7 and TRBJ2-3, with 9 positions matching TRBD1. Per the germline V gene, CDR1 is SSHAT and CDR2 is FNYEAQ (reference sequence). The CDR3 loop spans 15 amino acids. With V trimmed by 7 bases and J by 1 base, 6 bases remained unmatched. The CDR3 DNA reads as TGTGCCAGCACCAAGGGGACAGGGCGCACAGATACGCAGTATTTT. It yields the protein CASTKGTGRTDTQYF.

DNA of the CDR3: TGTGCCAGCAGCGAGCACGACCGTTCTGAAGCTTTCTTT. Protein product: CASSEHDRSEAFF. The rearrangement joins TRBV7-9 to TRBJ1-1, with no clear D. The V and J ends lost 5 bases and 6 bases respectively, with 13 bases between them. CDR1 is SEHNR, CDR2 FQNEAQ, per germline (reference sequence). There are 13 residues in the CDR3.

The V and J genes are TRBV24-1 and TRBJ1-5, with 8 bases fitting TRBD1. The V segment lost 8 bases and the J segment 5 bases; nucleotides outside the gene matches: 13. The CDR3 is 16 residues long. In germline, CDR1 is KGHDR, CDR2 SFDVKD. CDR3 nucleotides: TGTGCCACCACCCGGAAACGGACAGGGCGGTATCAGCCCCAGCATTTT. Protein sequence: CATTRKRTGRYQPQHF.

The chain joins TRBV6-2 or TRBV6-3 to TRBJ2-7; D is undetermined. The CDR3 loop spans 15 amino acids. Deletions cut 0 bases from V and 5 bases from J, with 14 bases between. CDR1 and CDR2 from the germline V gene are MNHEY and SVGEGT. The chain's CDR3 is CASSYSSLLPDEQYF. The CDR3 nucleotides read TGTGCCAGCAGTTACTCGTCACTCCTCCCCGACGAGCAGTACTTC.

CDR3 bases: TGTGCCAGCAGCACCCGGACTGCGAGCTACAATGAGCAGTTCTTC. This sequence encodes CASSTRTASYNEQFF. V and J are TRBV6-5 and TRBJ2-1; D is possibly TRBD2 (5 bases). Between the trimmed V and J ends, which lost 6 bases and 3 bases, there was a span of 15 bases. The CDR3 sequence is 15 residues long. From germline, CDR1 is MNHEY and CDR2 SVGAGI.

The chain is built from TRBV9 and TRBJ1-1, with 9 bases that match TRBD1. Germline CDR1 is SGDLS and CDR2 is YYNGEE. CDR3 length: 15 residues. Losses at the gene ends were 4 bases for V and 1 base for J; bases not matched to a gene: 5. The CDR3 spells CASSFTGQGNTEAFF. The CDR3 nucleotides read TGTGCCAGCAGCTTTACGGGACAGGGGAACACTGAAGCTTTCTTT.

The CDR3 DNA sequence: TGTGCCAGCAGCTTAAACCGGGACAGTGAAGCTTTCTTT. It is translated as CASSLNRDSEAFF. The V call is TRBV7-3, the J call TRBJ1-1; 7 bases align to TRBD1. This CDR3 is built from 13 residues. Germline V gives CDR1 SGHTA, CDR2 FQGTGA. Trimming cost V 1 base and J 7 bases; bases outside gene matches: 3.

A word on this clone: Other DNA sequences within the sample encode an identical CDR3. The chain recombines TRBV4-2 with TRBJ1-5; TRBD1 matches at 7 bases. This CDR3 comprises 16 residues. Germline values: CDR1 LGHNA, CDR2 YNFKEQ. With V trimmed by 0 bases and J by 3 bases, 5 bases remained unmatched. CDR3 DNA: TGTGCCAGCAGCCAAGAGACAGGGATCTCCAATCAGCCCCAGCATTTT. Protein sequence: CASSQETGISNQPQHF.

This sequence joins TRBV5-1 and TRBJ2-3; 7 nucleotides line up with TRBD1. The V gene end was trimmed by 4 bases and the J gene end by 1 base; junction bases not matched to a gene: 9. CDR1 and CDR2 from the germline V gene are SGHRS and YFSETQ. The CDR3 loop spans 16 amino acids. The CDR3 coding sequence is TGCGCCAGCAGCACACTACCCGGGACAGGCACAGATACGCAGTATTTT. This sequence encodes CASSTLPGTGTDTQYF.

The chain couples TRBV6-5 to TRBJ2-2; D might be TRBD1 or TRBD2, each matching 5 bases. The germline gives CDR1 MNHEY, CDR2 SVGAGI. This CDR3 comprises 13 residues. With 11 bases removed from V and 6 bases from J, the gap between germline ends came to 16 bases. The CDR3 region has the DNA TGTGCCGGTGCTGAGAGGGGATCCGGGGAGCTGTTTTTT. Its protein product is CAGAERGSGELFF.

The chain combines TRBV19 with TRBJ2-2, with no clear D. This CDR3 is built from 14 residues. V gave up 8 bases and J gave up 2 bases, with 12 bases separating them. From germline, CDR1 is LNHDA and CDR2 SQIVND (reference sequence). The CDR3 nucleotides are TGTGCCAGTCGCCCCCCTGGAAACACCGGGGAGCTGTTTTTT. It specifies CASRPPGNTGELFF.

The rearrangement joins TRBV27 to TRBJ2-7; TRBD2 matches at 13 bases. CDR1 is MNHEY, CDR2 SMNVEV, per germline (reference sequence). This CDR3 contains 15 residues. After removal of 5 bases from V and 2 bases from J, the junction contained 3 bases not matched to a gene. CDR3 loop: CASSPGLAGAYEQYF. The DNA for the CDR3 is TGTGCCAGCAGTCCCGGACTAGCGGGAGCCTACGAGCAGTACTTC.

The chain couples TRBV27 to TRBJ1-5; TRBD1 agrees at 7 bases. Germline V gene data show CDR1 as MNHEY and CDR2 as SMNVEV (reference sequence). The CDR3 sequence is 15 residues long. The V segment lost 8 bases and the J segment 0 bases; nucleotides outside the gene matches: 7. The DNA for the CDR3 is TGTGCCAGCTCCGACAGGGTCAATAGCAATCAGCCCCAGCATTTT. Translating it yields CASSDRVNSNQPQHF.

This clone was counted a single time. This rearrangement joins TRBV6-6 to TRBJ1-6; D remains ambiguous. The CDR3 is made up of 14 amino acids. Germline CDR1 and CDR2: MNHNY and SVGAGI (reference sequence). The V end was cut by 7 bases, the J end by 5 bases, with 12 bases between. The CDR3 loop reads CASMGPRDNSPLHF. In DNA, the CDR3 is TGTGCCAGCATGGGCCCAAGGGATAATTCACCCCTCCACTTT.

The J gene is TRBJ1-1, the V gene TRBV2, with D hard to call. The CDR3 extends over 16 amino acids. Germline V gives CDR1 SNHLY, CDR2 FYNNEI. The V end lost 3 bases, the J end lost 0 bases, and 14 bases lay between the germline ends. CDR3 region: CASSEAGREVNTEAFF. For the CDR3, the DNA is TGTGCCAGCAGTGAGGCGGGAAGAGAGGTGAACACTGAAGCTTTCTTT. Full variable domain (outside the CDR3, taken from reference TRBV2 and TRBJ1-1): EPEVTQTPSHQVTQMGQEVILRCVPISNHLYFYWYRQILGQKVEFLVSFYNNEISEKSEIFDDQFSVERPDGSNFTLKIRSTKLEDSAMYFCASSEAGREVNTEAFFGQGTRLTVV.

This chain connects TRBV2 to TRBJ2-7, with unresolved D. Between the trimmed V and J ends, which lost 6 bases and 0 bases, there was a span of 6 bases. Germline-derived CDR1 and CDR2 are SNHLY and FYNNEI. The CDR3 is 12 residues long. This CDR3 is CASSPSSYEQYF. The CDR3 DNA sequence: TGTGCCAGCAGCCCTAGCTCCTACGAGCAGTACTTC.

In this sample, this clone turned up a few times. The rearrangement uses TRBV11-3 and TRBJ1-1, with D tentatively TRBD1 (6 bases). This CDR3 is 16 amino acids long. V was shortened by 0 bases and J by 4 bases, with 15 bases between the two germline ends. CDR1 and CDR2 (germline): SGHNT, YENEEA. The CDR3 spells CASSLDGRGGSTEAFF. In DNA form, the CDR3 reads TGTGCCAGCAGCTTAGACGGCAGGGGAGGTAGCACTGAAGCTTTCTTT. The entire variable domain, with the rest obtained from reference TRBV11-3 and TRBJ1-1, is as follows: EAGVVQSPRYKIIEKKQPVAFWCNPISGHNTLYWYLQNLGQGPELLIRYENEEAVDDSQLPKDRFSAERLKGVDSTLKIQPAELGDSAVYLCASSLDGRGGSTEAFFGQGTRLTVV.

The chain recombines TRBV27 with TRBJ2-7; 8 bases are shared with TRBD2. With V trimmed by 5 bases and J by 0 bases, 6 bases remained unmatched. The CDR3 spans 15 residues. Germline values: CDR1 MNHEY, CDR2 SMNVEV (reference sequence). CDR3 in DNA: TGTGCCAGCAGTCCCCTGACTAGCGACTCCTACGAGCAGTACTTC. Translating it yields CASSPLTSDSYEQYF.

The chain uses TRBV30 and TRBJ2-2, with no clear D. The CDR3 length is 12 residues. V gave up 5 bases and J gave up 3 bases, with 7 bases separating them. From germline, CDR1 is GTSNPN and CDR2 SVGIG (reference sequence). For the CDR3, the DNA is TGTGCCTGGTCACCTTACACCGGGGAGCTGTTTTTT. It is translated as CAWSPYTGELFF.

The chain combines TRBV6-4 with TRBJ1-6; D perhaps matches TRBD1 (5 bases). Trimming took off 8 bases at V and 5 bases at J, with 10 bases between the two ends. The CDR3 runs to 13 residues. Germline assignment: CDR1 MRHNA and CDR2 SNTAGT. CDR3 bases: TGTGCCAGCCGGGACTTCAATAATTCACCCCTCCACTTT. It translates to CASRDFNNSPLHF.

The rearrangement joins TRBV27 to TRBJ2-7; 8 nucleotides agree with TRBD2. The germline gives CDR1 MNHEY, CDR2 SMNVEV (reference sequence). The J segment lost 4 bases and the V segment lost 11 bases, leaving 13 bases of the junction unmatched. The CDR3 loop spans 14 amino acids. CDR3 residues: CAVRGTRPAYEQYF. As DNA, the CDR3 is TGTGCCGTCAGAGGGACTAGGCCCGCTTACGAGCAGTACTTC.

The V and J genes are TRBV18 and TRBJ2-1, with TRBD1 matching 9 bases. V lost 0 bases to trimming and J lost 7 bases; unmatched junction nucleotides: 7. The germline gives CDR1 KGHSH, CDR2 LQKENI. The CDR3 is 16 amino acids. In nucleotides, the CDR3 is TGTGCCAGCTCACCACCGGGGACAGGGAGGGGAAATGAGCAGTTCTTC. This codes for CASSPPGTGRGNEQFF. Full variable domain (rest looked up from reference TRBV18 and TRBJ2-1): NAGVMQNPRHLVRRRGQEARLRCSPMKGHSHVYWYRQLPEEGLKFMVYLQKENIIDESGMPKERFSAEFPKEGPSILRIQQVVRGDSAAYFCASSPPGTGRGNEQFFGPGTRLTVL.

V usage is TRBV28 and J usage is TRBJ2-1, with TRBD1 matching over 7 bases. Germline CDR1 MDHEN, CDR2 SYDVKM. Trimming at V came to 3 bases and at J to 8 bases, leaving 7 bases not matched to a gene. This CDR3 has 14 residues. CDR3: CASSFYKGADEQFF. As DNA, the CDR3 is TGTGCCAGCAGTTTTTATAAGGGGGCGGATGAGCAGTTCTTC. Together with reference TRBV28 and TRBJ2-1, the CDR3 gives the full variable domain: DVKVTQSSRYLVKRTGEKVFLECVQDMDHENMFWYRQDPGLGLRLIYFSYDVKMKEKGDIPEGYSVSREKKERFSLILESASTNQTSMYLCASSFYKGADEQFFGPGTRLTVL.

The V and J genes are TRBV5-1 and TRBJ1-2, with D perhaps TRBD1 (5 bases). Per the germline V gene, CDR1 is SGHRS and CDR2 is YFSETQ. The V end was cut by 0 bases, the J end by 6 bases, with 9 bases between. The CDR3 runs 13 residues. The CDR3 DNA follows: TGCGCCAGCAGCTTGGCGACAGTTAATGGCTACACCTTC. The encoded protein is CASSLATVNGYTF. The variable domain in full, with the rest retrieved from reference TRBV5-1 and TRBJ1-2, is KAGVTQTPRYLIKTRGQQVTLSCSPISGHRSVSWYQQTPGQGLQFLFEYFSETQRNKGNFPGRFSGRQFSNSRSEMNVSTLELGDSALYLCASSLATVNGYTFGSGTRLTVV.

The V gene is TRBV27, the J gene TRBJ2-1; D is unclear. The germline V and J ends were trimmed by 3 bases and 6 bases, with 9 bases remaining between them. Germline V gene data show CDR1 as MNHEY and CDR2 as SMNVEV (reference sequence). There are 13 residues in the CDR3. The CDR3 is CASSFYYFNEQFF. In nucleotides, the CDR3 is TGTGCCAGCAGTTTCTATTACTTCAATGAGCAGTTCTTC.

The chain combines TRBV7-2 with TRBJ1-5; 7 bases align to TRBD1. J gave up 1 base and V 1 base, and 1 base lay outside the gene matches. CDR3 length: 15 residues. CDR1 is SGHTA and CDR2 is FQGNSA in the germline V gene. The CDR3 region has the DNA TGTGCCAGCAGCTTAGAGGGGGCCAGCAATCAGCCCCAGCATTTT. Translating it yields CASSLEGASNQPQHF.